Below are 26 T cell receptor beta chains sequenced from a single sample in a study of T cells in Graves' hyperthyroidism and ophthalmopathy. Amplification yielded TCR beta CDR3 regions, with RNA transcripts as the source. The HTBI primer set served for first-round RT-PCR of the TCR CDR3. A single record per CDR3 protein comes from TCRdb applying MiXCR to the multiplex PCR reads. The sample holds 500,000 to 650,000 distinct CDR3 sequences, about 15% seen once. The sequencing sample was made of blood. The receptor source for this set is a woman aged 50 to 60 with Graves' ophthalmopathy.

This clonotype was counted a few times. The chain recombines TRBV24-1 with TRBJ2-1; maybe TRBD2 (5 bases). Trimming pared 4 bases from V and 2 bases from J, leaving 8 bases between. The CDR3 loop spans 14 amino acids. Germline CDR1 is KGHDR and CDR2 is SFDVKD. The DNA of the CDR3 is TGTGCCACCAGTGACCCCGGGACCTACAATGAGCAGTTCTTC. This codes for CATSDPGTYNEQFF.

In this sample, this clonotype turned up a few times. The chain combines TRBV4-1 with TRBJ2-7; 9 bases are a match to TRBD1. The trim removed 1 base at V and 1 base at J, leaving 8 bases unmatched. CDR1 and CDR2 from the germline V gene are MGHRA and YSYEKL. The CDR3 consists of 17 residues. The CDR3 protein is CASSQGAGTGFSYEQYF. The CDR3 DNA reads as TGCGCCAGCAGCCAAGGGGCCGGGACAGGGTTTTCCTACGAGCAGTACTTC.

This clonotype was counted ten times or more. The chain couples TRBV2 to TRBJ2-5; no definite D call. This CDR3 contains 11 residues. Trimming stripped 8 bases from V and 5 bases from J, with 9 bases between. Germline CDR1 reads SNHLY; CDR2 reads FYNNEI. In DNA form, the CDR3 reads TGTGCCAGCTCAGTCGAGGAGACCCAGTACTTC. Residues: CASSVEETQYF.

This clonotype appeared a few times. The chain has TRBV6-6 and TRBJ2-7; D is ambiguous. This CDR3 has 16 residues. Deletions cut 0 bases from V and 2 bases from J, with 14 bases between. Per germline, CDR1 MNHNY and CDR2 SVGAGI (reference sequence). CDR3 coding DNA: TGTGCCAGCAGTTACTCGGTACATCGATTAACCTACGAGCAGTACTTC. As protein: CASSYSVHRLTYEQYF.

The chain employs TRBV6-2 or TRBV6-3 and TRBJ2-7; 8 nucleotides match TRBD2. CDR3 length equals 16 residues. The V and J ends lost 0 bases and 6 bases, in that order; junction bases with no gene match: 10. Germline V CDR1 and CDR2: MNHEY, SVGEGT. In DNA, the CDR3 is TGTGCCAGCAGTTACTCGATCCCGGGACTAGGGGGCGAGCAGTACTTC. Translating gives CASSYSIPGLGGEQYF.

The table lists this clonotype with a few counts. The CDR3: CATSGDRGRYDEQFF. DNA for the CDR3: TGTGCCACCAGTGGCGACAGGGGACGGTACGATGAGCAGTTCTTC. V is TRBV24-1 and J is TRBJ2-1; 8 nucleotides agree with TRBD1. The germline gives CDR1 KGHDR, CDR2 SFDVKD. The J segment lost 8 bases and the V segment lost 5 bases, leaving 10 bases of the junction unmatched. This CDR3 is 15 amino acids long.

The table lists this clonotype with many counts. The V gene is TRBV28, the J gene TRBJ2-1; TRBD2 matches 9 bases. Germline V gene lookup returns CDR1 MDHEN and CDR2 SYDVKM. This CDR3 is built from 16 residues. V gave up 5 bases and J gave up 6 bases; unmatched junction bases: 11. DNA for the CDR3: TGTGCCAGCAGTGTGGATAGCGGGAGACCTGGCAATGAGCAGTTCTTC. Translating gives CASSVDSGRPGNEQFF.

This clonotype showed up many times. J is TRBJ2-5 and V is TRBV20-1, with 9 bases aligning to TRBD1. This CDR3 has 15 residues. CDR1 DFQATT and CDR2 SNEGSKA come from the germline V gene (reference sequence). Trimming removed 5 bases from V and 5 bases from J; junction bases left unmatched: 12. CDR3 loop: CSALDAGTGRETQYF. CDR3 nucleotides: TGCAGTGCTCTCGATGCCGGGACAGGGCGGGAGACCCAGTACTTC.

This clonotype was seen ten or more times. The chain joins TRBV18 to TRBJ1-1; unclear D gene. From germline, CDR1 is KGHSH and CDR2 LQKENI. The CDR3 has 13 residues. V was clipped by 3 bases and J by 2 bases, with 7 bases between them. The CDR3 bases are TGTGCCAGCTCACCCGACCTAAACACTGAAGCTTTCTTT. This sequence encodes CASSPDLNTEAFF. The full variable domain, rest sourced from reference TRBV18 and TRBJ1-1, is NAGVMQNPRHLVRRRGQEARLRCSPMKGHSHVYWYRQLPEEGLKFMVYLQKENIIDESGMPKERFSAEFPKEGPSILRIQQVVRGDSAAYFCASSPDLNTEAFFGQGTRLTVV.

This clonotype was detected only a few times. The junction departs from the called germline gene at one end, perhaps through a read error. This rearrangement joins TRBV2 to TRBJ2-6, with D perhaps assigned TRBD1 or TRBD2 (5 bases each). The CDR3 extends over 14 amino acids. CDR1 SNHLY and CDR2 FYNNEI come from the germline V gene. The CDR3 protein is CASSRGSGTNVLTF. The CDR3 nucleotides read TGTGCCAGCAGTCGGGGCTCTGGGACCAACGTCCTGACTTTC.

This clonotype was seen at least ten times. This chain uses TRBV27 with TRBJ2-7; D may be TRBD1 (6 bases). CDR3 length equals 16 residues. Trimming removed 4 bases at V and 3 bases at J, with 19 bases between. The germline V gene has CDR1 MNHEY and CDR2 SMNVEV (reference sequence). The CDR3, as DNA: TGTGCCAGCAGTTCGCCTTCGGGACAAGGCTTCTACGAGCAGTACTTC. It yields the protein CASSSPSGQGFYEQYF.

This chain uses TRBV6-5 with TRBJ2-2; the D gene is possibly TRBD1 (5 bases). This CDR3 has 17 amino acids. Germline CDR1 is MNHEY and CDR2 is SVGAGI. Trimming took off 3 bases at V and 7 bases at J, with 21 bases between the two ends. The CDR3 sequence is CASSYFQGSLTGGELFF. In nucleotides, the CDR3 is TGTGCCAGCAGTTATTTTCAGGGATCTTTGACCGGCGGGGAGCTGTTTTTT.

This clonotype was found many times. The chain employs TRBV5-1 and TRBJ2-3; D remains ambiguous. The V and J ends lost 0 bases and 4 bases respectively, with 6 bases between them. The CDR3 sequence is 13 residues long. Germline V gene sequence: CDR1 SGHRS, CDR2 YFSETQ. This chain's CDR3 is CASSLEWADTQYF. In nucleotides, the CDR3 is TGCGCCAGCAGCTTGGAATGGGCAGATACGCAGTATTTT.

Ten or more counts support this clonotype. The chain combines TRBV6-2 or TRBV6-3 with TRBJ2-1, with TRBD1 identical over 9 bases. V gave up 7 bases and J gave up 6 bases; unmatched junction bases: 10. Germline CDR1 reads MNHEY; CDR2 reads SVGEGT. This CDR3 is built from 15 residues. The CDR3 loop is CASTLPGTGFNEQFF. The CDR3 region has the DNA TGTGCCAGCACCCTCCCCGGGACAGGGTTCAATGAGCAGTTCTTC.

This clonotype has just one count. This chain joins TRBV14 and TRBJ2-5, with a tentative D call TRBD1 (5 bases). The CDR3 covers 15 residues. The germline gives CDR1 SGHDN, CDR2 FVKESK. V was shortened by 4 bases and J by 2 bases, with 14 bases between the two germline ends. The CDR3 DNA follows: TGTGCCAGCAGCCCCAGGGTTGGGGCACAAGAGACCCAGTACTTC. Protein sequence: CASSPRVGAQETQYF. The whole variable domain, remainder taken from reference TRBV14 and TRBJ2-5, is EAGVTQFPSHSVIEKGQTVTLRCDPISGHDNLYWYRRVMGKEIKFLLHFVKESKQDESGMPNNRFLAERTGGTYSTLKVQPAELEDSGVYFCASSPRVGAQETQYFGPGTRLLVL.

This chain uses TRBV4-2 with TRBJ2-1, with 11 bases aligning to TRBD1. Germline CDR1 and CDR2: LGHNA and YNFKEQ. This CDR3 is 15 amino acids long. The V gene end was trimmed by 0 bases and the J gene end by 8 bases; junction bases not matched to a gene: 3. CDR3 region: CASSQEGQGVHEQFF. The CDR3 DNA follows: TGTGCCAGCAGCCAAGAGGGACAGGGGGTTCATGAGCAGTTCTTC.

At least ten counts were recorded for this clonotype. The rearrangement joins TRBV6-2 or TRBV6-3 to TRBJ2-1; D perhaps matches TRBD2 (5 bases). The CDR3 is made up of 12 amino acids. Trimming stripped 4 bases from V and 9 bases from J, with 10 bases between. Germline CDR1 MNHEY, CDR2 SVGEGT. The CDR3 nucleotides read TGTGCCAGCAGTTCCGCGCGGGTTGAGCAGTTCTTC. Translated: CASSSARVEQFF.

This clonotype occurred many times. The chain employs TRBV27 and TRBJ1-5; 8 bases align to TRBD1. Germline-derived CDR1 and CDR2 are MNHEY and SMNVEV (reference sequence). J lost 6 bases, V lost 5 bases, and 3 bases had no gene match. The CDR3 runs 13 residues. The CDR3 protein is CASSQGAGQPQHF. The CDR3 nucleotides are TGTGCCAGCAGTCAGGGGGCAGGTCAGCCCCAGCATTTT.

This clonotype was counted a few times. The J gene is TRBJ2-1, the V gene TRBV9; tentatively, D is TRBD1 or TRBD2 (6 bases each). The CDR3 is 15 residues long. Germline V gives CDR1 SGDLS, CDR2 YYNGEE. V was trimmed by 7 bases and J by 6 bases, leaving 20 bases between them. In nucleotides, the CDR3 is TGTGCCAGCGGTGGAACTCCTTCGGGGGCCAATGAGCAGTTCTTC. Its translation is CASGGTPSGANEQFF.

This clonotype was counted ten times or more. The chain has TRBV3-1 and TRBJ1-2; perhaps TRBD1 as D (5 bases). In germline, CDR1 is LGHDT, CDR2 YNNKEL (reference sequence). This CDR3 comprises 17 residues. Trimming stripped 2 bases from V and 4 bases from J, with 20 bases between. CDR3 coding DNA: TGTGCCAGCAGCCAACTAAACCCTGGGGGTGCTGGCTATGGCTACACCTTC. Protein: CASSQLNPGGAGYGYTF.

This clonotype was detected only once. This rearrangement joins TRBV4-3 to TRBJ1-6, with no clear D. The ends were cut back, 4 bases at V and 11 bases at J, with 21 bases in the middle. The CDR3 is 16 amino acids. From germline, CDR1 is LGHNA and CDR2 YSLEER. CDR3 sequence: CASSPNVAGKDPPLHF. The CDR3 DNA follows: TGCGCCAGCAGCCCAAATGTAGCAGGAAAGGATCCACCCCTCCACTTT.

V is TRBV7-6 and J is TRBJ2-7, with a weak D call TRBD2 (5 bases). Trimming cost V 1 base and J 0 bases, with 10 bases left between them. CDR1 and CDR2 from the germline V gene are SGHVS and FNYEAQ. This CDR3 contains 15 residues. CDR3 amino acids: CASSLELGSSYEQYF. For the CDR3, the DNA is TGTGCCAGCAGCTTAGAACTGGGGAGCTCCTACGAGCAGTACTTC.

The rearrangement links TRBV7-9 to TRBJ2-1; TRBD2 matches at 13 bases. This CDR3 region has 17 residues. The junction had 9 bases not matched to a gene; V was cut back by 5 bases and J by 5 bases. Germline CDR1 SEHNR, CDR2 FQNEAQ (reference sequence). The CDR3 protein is CASSPRTSGSRHNEQFF. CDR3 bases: TGTGCCAGCAGCCCACGGACTAGCGGGAGCCGTCACAATGAGCAGTTCTTC.

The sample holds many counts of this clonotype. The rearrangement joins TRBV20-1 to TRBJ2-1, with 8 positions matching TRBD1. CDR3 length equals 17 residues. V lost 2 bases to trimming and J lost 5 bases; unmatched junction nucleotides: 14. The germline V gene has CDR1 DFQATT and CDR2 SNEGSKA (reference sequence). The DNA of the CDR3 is TGCAGTGCTAGATCCCGGGACAGGTGGGACCGCGACAATGAGCAGTTCTTC. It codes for CSARSRDRWDRDNEQFF.

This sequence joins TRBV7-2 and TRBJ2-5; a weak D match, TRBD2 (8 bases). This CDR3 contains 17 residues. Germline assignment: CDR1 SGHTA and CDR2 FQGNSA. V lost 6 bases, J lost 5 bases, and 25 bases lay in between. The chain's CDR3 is CASSSLPGLGGQETQYF. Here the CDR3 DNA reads TGTGCCAGCAGTTCACTACCGGGACTAGGGGGCCAGGAGACCCAGTACTTC.

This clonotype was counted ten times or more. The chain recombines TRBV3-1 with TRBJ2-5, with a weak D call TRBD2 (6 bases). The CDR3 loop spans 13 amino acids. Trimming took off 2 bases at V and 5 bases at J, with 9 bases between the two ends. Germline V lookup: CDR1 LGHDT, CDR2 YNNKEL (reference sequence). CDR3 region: CASSQLARETQYF. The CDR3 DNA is TGTGCCAGCAGCCAACTAGCGAGGGAGACCCAGTACTTC.